This record concerns one TCR beta chain sequence. This sample is part of a study of Graves' ophthalmopathy and Graves' hyperthyroidism. The authors amplified TCR beta CDR3 regions from RNA transcripts. RT-PCR in the first round used HTBI primers; a second-round multiplex PCR followed. TCRdb processed the multiplex PCR reads anew with MiXCR; each CDR3 protein has one entry. The sample lists 650,000 to 900,000 distinct CDR3 sequences, around 40% occurring once. V dropped 1 base and J dropped 8 bases, with 8 bases sitting between them. CDR3 length equals 13 residues. CDR1 is LNHNV, CDR2 YYDKDF, per germline (reference sequence).

This rearrangement joins TRBV15 to TRBJ1-4, with D unclear. The material sequenced was peripheral blood. The receptor comes from an adult man with Graves' ophthalmopathy. The CDR3: CATSRGGNEKLFF. DNA of the CDR3: TGTGCCACCAGCAGAGGCGGGAACGAAAAACTGTTTTTT.